The clone carrying this T cell receptor beta chain was found many times. Its antigen remains unidentified. This specimen comes from a study of T cells in Graves' hyperthyroidism and ophthalmopathy. Findings and limits, study-wide: Within blood appeared most thyroid clonotypes that had expanded above 0.001.

Using RNA transcripts as the source, TCR beta CDR3 regions were amplified. With the HTBI primer set, the TCR CDR3 went through a first round of RT-PCR. TCRdb itself ran the multiplex PCR reads through MiXCR, one entry per CDR3 protein. The table records 500,000 to 700,000 distinct CDR3 sequences, 16% of them present only once. The CDR3 is made up of 13 amino acids. J was trimmed by 6 bases and V by 7 bases; bases with no gene match: 8. CDR1 MNHNS and CDR2 SASEGT come from the germline V gene. This receptor was taken from a woman aged 18-29 years with Graves' hyperthyroidism. The specimen sequenced was blood. This chain connects TRBV6-1 to TRBJ1-1, with 7 positions matching TRBD1. The CDR3 sequence is CASTQTGLAEAFF. The DNA of the CDR3 is TGTGCCAGCACCCAGACAGGGCTCGCTGAAGCTTTCTTT.